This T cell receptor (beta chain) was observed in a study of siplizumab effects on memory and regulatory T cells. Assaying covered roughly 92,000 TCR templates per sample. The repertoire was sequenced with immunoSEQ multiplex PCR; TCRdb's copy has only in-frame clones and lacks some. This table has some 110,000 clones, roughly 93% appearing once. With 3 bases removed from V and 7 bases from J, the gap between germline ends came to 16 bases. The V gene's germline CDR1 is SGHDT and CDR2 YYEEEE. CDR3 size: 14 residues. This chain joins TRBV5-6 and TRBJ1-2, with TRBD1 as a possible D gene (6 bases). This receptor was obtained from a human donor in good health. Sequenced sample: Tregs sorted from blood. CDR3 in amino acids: CASSSTRGAAGYTF. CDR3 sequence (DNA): TGTGCCAGCAGCTCCACGAGGGGGGCGGCTGGCTACACCTTC.